This T cell receptor (beta chain) was identified during a study of T cell repertoires in cytomegalovirus infection. Study summary: The public TCR beta signatures pointed to both CMV infection and matching HLA type.

V lost 6 bases and J 7 bases, leaving 18 bases between the germline ends. This CDR3 is 14 amino acids long. TCRdb analysed the reads with MiXCR anew, one entry per CDR3 protein. This table has tens of thousands of distinct CDR3 sequences, approximately 22% appearing once. Study observations and caveats: Dominant in the ex vivo response were TCR beta clonotypes restricted by HLA-C and specific for CMV.

As to this clonotype: Its antigen remains unknown.

This chain joins TRBV12-3 or TRBV12-4 and TRBJ1-2, with unresolved D. The sequenced sample was PBMCs, sequenced either directly or after in vitro stimulation (not recorded which). The receptor's source is a human donor in good health (CMV status not recorded). Some clones in this sample may be carry-over from other donors' samples. The chain's CDR3 is CASSSLGHLGGYTF. The CDR3 DNA follows: TGTGCCAGCAGCTCGTTGGGTCACTTAGGTGGCTACACCTTC.